This T cell receptor (beta chain) was sequenced in a study of blood T cell repertoires in COVID-19. Across the whole study: The cDNA or gDNA used as material had been derived from T cells, B-cell-depleted T cells, or PBMCs.

Profiled with immunoSEQ multiplex PCR; TCRdb holds only in-frame clones, not every one. This table has fewer than 20,000 clones, approximately 90% appearing once. This CDR3 comprises 14 residues. V was cut by 6 bases and J by 7 bases, with 13 bases left in between. The V gene's germline CDR1 is LNHDA and CDR2 SQIVND (reference sequence). The clonotype originates from an elderly man with acute or convalescent COVID-19. The specimen was peripheral blood. The chain couples TRBV19 to TRBJ1-6, with TRBD1 as a possible D gene (5 bases). This CDR3 reads CASSMQGENSPLHF. CDR3 bases: TGTGCCAGTAGCATGCAAGGGGAAAATTCACCCCTCCACTTT.